These T cell receptor beta chains were read from a single sample in a study of blood T cell repertoires in COVID-19. Clones were sequenced by immunoSEQ multiplex PCR, and TCRdb holds only the in-frame ones, with some missing. The sample comprises 95,000 to 150,000 clones, around 80% of which are singletons, and under 45% rests with the top ten. Material for sequencing was peripheral blood. All receptors come from a man in his forties with active or convalescent COVID-19. Both conserved end residues are trimmed from each CDR3.

v_call: TRBV2
cdr3_aa: ASSNSGVNTGELF

v_call: TRBV5-4
cdr3_aa: ASSSSKEDSPLH

v_call: TRBV4-2
cdr3_aa: ASSQDLRTEAF

v_call: TRBV10-1
cdr3_aa: ASSEGGYFTGELF

v_call: TRBV27
cdr3_aa: ASSLRQGVGAF

v_call: TRBV3-1/TRBV3-2
cdr3_aa: ASSQVILAGGLGTDTQY

v_call: TRBV9
cdr3_aa: ASSVAGGVKNIQY

v_call: TRBV7-9
cdr3_aa: ASSQGYQPQH

v_call: TRBV5-1
cdr3_aa: ASRRGLSGELF

v_call: TRBV30
cdr3_aa: AWIRKGLAGDTQY